This section outlines one TCR beta chain sequence together with its context. No antigen is known for it. This specimen comes from a study of CD4 T cells in relation to SARS-CoV-2 and coronaviruses. Overall study context: After less than 11 days of antigen culture, PBMC TCR beta CDR3s were sequenced. The negative reference was HIV-1 Nef peptide pool or peptide-free culture.

Data came from immunoSEQ multiplex PCR; TCRdb stores just in-frame clones and leaves some out. The data hold 20,000 to 25,000 clones, with roughly 70% observed a single time. CD4+ T cells from unexposed donors were obtained before the COVID-19 pandemic (2011-2018). After ten to eleven days of culture, CD4+ T cells were isolated. Unexposed-donor CD4+ T cells were probed with SARS-CoV-2 S/N and four cold-coronavirus spikes, cells permitting. Losses at the gene ends were 7 bases for V and 8 bases for J; bases not matched to a gene: 7. CDR3 size: 14 residues. The germline V gene encodes CDR1 SEHNR and CDR2 FQNEAQ (reference sequence).

The clonotype was recovered from a human donor in good health. This chain links TRBV7-9 with TRBJ2-1; 11 positions agree with TRBD2. The sample consisted of CD4+ T cells from PBMCs, cultured in vitro. The CDR3 sequence: CASTQGLAVYEQFF. CDR3 DNA sequence: TGTGCCAGCACCCAGGGACTAGCGGTCTATGAGCAGTTCTTC.